The T cell receptor beta chain described here comes from a study of blood T cell repertoires in COVID-19. Looking at the study overall: Donors in the United States, Italy and Spain gave samples during acute or convalescent COVID-19. The analysed material was cDNA or gDNA that came from T cells, B-cell-depleted T cells, or PBMCs.

The authors' processing: Reference gene primer amplification in the assay estimated nucleated cell counts. The data were produced by immunoSEQ multiplex PCR, yet TCRdb's version contains in-frame clones alone and is incomplete. The V and J calls and clone size were taken over from that table, and D and trimming were inferred from the DNA. The top ten hold under 45% of the sample, which has around 33,000 clones, 78% seen once. The V end was cut by 4 bases, the J end by 4 bases, with 19 bases between. Germline assignment: CDR1 MNHEY and CDR2 SVGEGT. The CDR3 consists of 17 residues. The source of this sequence is a man aged 80 or over with acute or convalescent COVID-19. Input material: peripheral blood. The gene calls are TRBV6-2 or TRBV6-3 and TRBJ2-2; D is unresolved. CDR3 sequence: CASSFILQRPRTGELFF. The CDR3 bases are TGTGCCAGCAGTTTTATCCTACAGAGACCCCGCACCGGGGAGCTGTTTTTT.